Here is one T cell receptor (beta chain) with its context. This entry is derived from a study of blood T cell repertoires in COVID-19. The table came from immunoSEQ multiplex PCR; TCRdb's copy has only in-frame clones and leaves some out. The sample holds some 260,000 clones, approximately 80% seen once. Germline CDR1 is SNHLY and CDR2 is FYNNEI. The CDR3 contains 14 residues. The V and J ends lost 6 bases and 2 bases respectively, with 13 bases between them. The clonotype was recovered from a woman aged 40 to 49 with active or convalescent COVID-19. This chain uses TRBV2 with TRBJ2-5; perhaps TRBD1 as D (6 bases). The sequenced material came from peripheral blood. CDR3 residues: CASRDSGRQETQYF. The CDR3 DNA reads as TGTGCCAGCAGGGACAGTGGTAGGCAAGAGACCCAGTACTTC.